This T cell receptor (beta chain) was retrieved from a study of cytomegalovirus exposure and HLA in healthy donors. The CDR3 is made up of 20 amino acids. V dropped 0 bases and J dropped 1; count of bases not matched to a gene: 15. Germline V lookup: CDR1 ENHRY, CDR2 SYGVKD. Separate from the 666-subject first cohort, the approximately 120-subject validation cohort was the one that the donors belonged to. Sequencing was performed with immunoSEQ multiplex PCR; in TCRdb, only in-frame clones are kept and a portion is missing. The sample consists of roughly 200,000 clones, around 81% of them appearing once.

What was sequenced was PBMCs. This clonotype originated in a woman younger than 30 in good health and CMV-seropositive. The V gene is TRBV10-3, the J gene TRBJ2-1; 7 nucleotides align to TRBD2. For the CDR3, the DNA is TGTGCCATCAGTGAGTCGTATTGGATTGGGGGGGAGCTGTCCTACAATGAGCAGTTCTTC. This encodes CAISESYWIGGELSYNEQFF.